This T cell receptor beta chain was found in a study of control samples from healthy donors and cancer patients. The V gene's germline CDR1 is LGHDT and CDR2 YNNKEL (reference sequence). Trimming removed 0 bases from V and 1 base from J, with 4 bases in between. The CDR3 extends over 14 amino acids. Clones were sequenced by immunoSEQ multiplex PCR, and TCRdb holds only the in-frame ones, with some missing. The sample holds about 97,000 clones, about 92% seen once. The chain uses TRBV3-1 (or the pseudogene TRBV3-2) and TRBJ2-4; D is ambiguous. This receptor was taken from a woman between 18 and 29 years old in good health. The sequenced sample was blood. CDR3 nucleotide sequence: TGTGCCAGCAGCCAAGACAGGGCCAAAAACATTCAGTACTTC. This translates into CASSQDRAKNIQYF.